A single sample gave rise to the 8 T cell receptor beta chains below, sequenced in a study of cytomegalovirus exposure and HLA in healthy donors. Both 60 Vbeta primers and 13 Jbeta primers went into the PCR. TCRdb's copy holds only in-frame clones and misses some; the assay was immunoSEQ multiplex PCR. The table has around 180,000 clones, around 77% seen once. Specimen: PBMCs. The receptors here all came from a man in his sixties in good health and CMV-seronegative.

This clone showed up just a few times. The chain couples TRBV5-6 to TRBJ2-7; D is perhaps TRBD1 (5 bases). This CDR3 region has 14 residues. Trimming removed 5 bases at V and 1 base at J, with 13 bases between. Per germline, CDR1 SGHDT and CDR2 YYEEEE. In nucleotides, the CDR3 is TGTGCCAGCAGACGTAGTGGGGCGTCCTACGAGCAGTACTTC. Protein product: CASRRSGASYEQYF.

J is TRBJ1-4 and V is TRBV5-5, with D possibly being TRBD1 (5 bases). The V gene's germline CDR1 is SGHKS and CDR2 YYEKEE (reference sequence). The CDR3 runs to 15 residues. V lost 4 bases and J 8 bases, leaving 18 bases between the germline ends. CDR3 sequence reads: CASSPGRGGGEKLFF. Here the CDR3 DNA reads TGTGCCAGCAGCCCGGGACGGGGGGGAGGCGAAAAACTGTTTTTT.

The chain carries TRBV7-9 and TRBJ2-5; D perhaps matches TRBD1 (5 bases). Per the germline V gene, CDR1 is SEHNR and CDR2 is FQNEAQ (reference sequence). Trimming left V 3 bases short and J 2 bases short, with 22 bases between. The CDR3 spans 18 residues. The CDR3 region has the DNA TGTGCCAGCAGCTTCACCCCCGTCAGGACAAACAAGCAAGAGACCCAGTACTTC. It encodes CASSFTPVRTNKQETQYF. Supplemented by reference TRBV7-9 and TRBJ2-5, the full variable domain reads DTGVSQNPRHKITKRGQNVTFRCDPISEHNRLYWYRQTLGQGPEFLTYFQNEAQLEKSRLLSDRFSAERPKGSFSTLEIQRTEQGDSAMYLCASSFTPVRTNKQETQYFGPGTRLLVL.

The J gene is TRBJ2-3, the V gene TRBV7-3; 9 bases align to TRBD2. CDR1 SGHTA and CDR2 FQGTGA come from the germline V gene. This CDR3 is built from 16 residues. V lost 2 bases and J lost 3; bases outside the gene matches: 6. CDR3 amino acids: CASSLRPSGITDTQYF. The CDR3 bases are TGTGCCAGCAGCTTACGCCCTAGCGGGATAACAGATACGCAGTATTTT.

The chain links TRBV29-1 to TRBJ2-1, with 7 bases aligning to TRBD1. The CDR3 has 16 residues. The V segment lost 7 bases and the J segment 7 bases; nucleotides outside the gene matches: 19. Germline V lookup: CDR1 SQVTM, CDR2 ANQGSEA. CDR3 nucleotide sequence: TGCAGCGCTAAAGGGGGTCGGGGCCGACAGGGAAATGAGCAGTTCTTC. Protein sequence: CSAKGGRGRQGNEQFF.

CDR3 loop: CASSVYGATNEKLFF. As DNA, the CDR3 is TGTGCCAGCAGCGTCTACGGAGCAACTAATGAAAAACTGTTTTTT. This rearrangement joins TRBV9 to TRBJ1-4, with D unresolved. V gave up 2 bases and J gave up 0 bases, with 8 bases separating them. There are 15 residues in the CDR3. The germline V gene has CDR1 SGDLS and CDR2 YYNGEE.

The V gene is TRBV20-1, the J gene TRBJ2-1; D is undetermined. Per the germline V gene, CDR1 is DFQATT and CDR2 is SNEGSKA (reference sequence). V shed 2 bases and J shed 5 bases, with 4 bases lying between them. This CDR3 contains 11 residues. DNA of the CDR3: TGCAGTGCTAGAACAGACAATGAGCAGTTCTTC. Translating gives CSARTDNEQFF.

The chain recombines TRBV5-1 with TRBJ1-1; D perhaps matches TRBD1 (5 bases). This CDR3 contains 14 residues. Germline CDR1 reads SGHRS; CDR2 reads YFSETQ. Trimming left V 2 bases short and J 3 bases short, with 11 bases between. The CDR3 nucleotides read TGCGCCAGCAGCTTTTCAGGCAGGGACACTGAAGCTTTCTTT. This sequence encodes CASSFSGRDTEAFF.